The 18 T cell receptor beta chains reported below all come from one sample, sequenced in a study of tissue T cells after allogeneic stem cell transplantation. Assay used: immunoSEQ multiplex PCR; TCRdb lists only in-frame clones, some missing. The repertoire has tens of thousands of clones, around 70% of them found once; the top ten carry roughly 7.7%. The sequencing here drew on tissue from the ileum, taken at autopsy. The receptors were sampled from a female donor over 55 with lung cancer.

The rearrangement uses TRBV7-3 and TRBJ2-3; D gene unclear. V was shortened by 5 bases and J by 2 bases, with 11 bases between the two germline ends. Germline V lookup: CDR1 SGHTA, CDR2 FQGTGA. The CDR3 totals 14 residues. CDR3: CASSRDADTDTQYF. DNA for the CDR3: TGTGCCAGCAGCAGAGACGCAGACACAGATACGCAGTATTTT.

A single count supports this clone. This chain joins TRBV5-8 and TRBJ1-1; tentatively, D is TRBD1 (6 bases). Germline CDR1 reads SGHTS; CDR2 reads YDEGEE. The CDR3 spans 15 residues. Between the trimmed V and J ends, which lost 5 bases and 3 bases, there was a span of 17 bases. The CDR3 region is CASSAGVYTDTEAFF. In nucleotides, the CDR3 is TGTGCCAGCAGTGCAGGGGTTTATACTGACACTGAAGCTTTCTTT.

To note about this clone: Other nucleotide sequences from this sample produce the same CDR3. The chain uses TRBV14 and TRBJ1-1; D remains unclear. With 1 base removed from V and 0 bases from J, the gap between germline ends came to 6 bases. Per germline, CDR1 SGHDN and CDR2 FVKESK. The CDR3 totals 14 residues. The CDR3 protein is CASSQAGMNTEAFF. CDR3 nucleotide sequence: TGTGCCAGCAGCCAAGCGGGGATGAACACTGAAGCTTTCTTT.

The V gene is TRBV6-5, the J gene TRBJ2-5; D is perhaps TRBD1 or TRBD2 (6 bases each). V was shortened by 4 bases and J by 3 bases, with 12 bases between the two germline ends. Germline values: CDR1 MNHEY, CDR2 SVGAGI. The CDR3 contains 14 residues. Written as DNA, the CDR3 is TGTGCCAGCAGTTCGCGAGGGGGGAAAGAGACCCAGTACTTC. Protein: CASSSRGGKETQYF.

The chain recombines TRBV5-1 with TRBJ1-2; D not certain. Germline-derived CDR1 and CDR2 are SGHRS and YFSETQ. The CDR3 length is 13 residues. V lost 4 bases and J 4 bases, leaving 11 bases between the germline ends. The CDR3 spells CASSPTAVYGYTF. CDR3 nucleotide sequence: TGCGCCAGCAGCCCTACAGCGGTCTATGGCTACACCTTC.

This clone was counted once. The chain links TRBV20-1 to TRBJ2-5; D unresolved. Per the germline V gene, CDR1 is DFQATT and CDR2 is SNEGSKA (reference sequence). Trimming removed 3 bases at V and 2 bases at J, with 13 bases between. CDR3 length: 14 amino acids. The CDR3 DNA reads TGCAGTGCTAGTACAGTTGACTTACAAGAGACCCAGTACTTC. It codes for CSASTVDLQETQYF.

The V and J genes are TRBV4-1 and TRBJ1-1, with 7 bases fitting TRBD1. The length of the CDR3 is 12 residues. Germline values: CDR1 MGHRA, CDR2 YSYEKL. V dropped 8 bases and J dropped 5; count of bases not matched to a gene: 5. This CDR3 reads CASGQVRTEAFF. The CDR3 coding sequence is TGCGCCAGCGGACAGGTGAGGACTGAAGCTTTCTTT.

The V gene is TRBV7-6, the J gene TRBJ1-6; the D is unclear. CDR3 length: 13 amino acids. Trimming cost V 0 bases and J 8 bases, with 5 bases left between them. CDR1 and CDR2 from the germline V gene are SGHVS and FNYEAQ. The CDR3 DNA is TGTGCCAGCAGCTTAGCGCTCGATTCACCCCTCCACTTT. Amino acids: CASSLALDSPLHF.

The rearrangement uses TRBV2 and TRBJ1-2, with 12 nucleotides matching TRBD1. With V trimmed by 9 bases and J by 5 bases, 7 bases remained unmatched. The CDR3 runs to 14 residues. Germline V CDR1 and CDR2: SNHLY, FYNNEI. The CDR3 DNA sequence: TGTGCCAGTTCCGGGACAGGGGGCAAATATGGCTACACCTTC. Translating gives CASSGTGGKYGYTF.

This clone has only a few counts. The chain uses TRBV11-3 and TRBJ1-2, with D possibly being TRBD1 (6 bases). Per germline, CDR1 SGHNT and CDR2 YENEEA. CDR3 length: 14 amino acids. V gave up 4 bases and J gave up 7 bases, with 16 bases separating them. DNA of the CDR3: TGTGCCAGCAGCTCATCCACAGGGTCGGCTGGCTACACCTTC. Encoded protein: CASSSSTGSAGYTF.

This chain links TRBV9 with TRBJ2-5; D remains unclear. This CDR3 has 11 residues. Germline CDR1 is SGDLS and CDR2 is YYNGEE. V was shortened by 7 bases and J by 2 bases, with 6 bases between the two germline ends. This chain's CDR3 is CASGEQETQYF. Written as DNA, the CDR3 is TGTGCCAGCGGTGAGCAAGAGACCCAGTACTTC.

The chain recombines TRBV5-3 with TRBJ1-2; D perhaps matches TRBD1 (6 bases). TRBV5-3 is flagged as an ORF with uncertain function. Trimming took 1 base from V and 6 from J, leaving 16 bases between them. This CDR3 comprises 15 residues. The CDR3 bases are TGTGCCAGAAGCTTGTCAGGGGTGGGGGATGATGGCTACACCTTC. Encoded protein: CARSLSGVGDDGYTF.

On this clone: A read error may account for a junction end that differs from germline. The chain employs TRBV5-4 and TRBJ1-2, with TRBD1 as a possible D gene (6 bases). The CDR3 totals 15 residues. CDR1 and CDR2 (germline): SGHNT, YYREEE (reference sequence). The CDR3 sequence is CASTSGVQGSMGLSF. In nucleotides, the CDR3 is TGTGCCAGCACTTCAGGGGTTCAGGGGAGTATGGGCCTTTCCTTC.

CDR3 region: CASSYRGLANEKLFF. The CDR3 nucleotides are TGTGCCAGCAGTTACAGGGGTTTAGCTAATGAAAAACTGTTTTTT. The rearrangement links TRBV27 to TRBJ1-4; TRBD1 agrees at 7 bases. The germline V gene encodes CDR1 MNHEY and CDR2 SMNVEV (reference sequence). V lost 4 bases, J lost 3 bases, and 5 bases stayed unmatched. This CDR3 has 15 residues.

V usage is TRBV19 and J usage is TRBJ1-2; D is unclear. From germline, CDR1 is LNHDA and CDR2 SQIVND (reference sequence). CDR3 length: 13 amino acids. Trimming took off 5 bases at V and 0 bases at J, with 7 bases between the two ends. CDR3 in DNA: TGTGCCAGTAGTCTCTGGACTAACTATGGCTACACCTTC. Encoded protein: CASSLWTNYGYTF.

This chain uses TRBV30 with TRBJ1-1, with D uncertain. This CDR3 has 14 residues. CDR1 is GTSNPN, CDR2 SVGIG, per germline (reference sequence). Trimming left V 0 bases short and J 0 bases short, with 8 bases between. CDR3 amino acids: CAWSVGVLNTEAFF. The CDR3 DNA is TGTGCCTGGAGTGTAGGTGTTTTGAACACTGAAGCTTTCTTT.

The V gene is TRBV28, the J gene TRBJ1-1; the D gene is possibly TRBD1 (6 bases). The ends were cut back, 7 bases at V and 8 bases at J, with 23 bases in the middle. Germline CDR1 and CDR2: MDHEN and SYDVKM. CDR3 length: 15 amino acids. The CDR3 here is CASIQRSGGLAEAFF. In DNA form, the CDR3 reads TGTGCCAGCATCCAAAGGTCCGGGGGGCTCGCCGAAGCTTTCTTT.

V is TRBV7-6 and J is TRBJ2-1; 8 positions match TRBD2. CDR1 is SGHVS and CDR2 is FNYEAQ in the germline V gene. The V and J ends lost 5 bases and 2 bases, in that order; junction bases with no gene match: 8. The CDR3 loop spans 16 amino acids. The CDR3 sequence is CASSPASGGTYNEQFF. In nucleotides, the CDR3 is TGTGCCAGCAGCCCCGCAAGCGGGGGAACCTACAATGAGCAGTTCTTC.